A selection of T cell receptor beta chains follows, all from one sample in a study of PD-L1 blockade in urothelial cancer. Repertoires were generated with immunoSEQ multiplex PCR, while TCRdb's copy carries only in-frame clones and drops some. Of about 100,000 clones in the sample, about 85% were seen once. Source: PBMCs, taken around atezolizumab (anti-PD-L1) treatment. These receptors all come from a man aged 45-65 years with urothelial cancer. CDR3s include the opening cysteine and the closing phenylalanine or tryptophan. A D gene is named only where the DNA matches it firmly. Clone size is not always given. Where it is, it says once, few, many or a class for expanded clones.

J	D	V	size	DNA	CDR3
TRBJ1-1	NA	TRBV6-1	NA	TGTGCCAGCAGTGAAAGTATTGGCAGGGGTACCACTGAAGCTTTCTTT	CASSESIGRGTTEAFF
TRBJ1-6	TRBD1	TRBV9	once	TGTGCCAGCAGCAGAGGGACAGGGCTTAATTCACCCCTCCACTTT	CASSRGTGLNSPLHF
TRBJ2-6	NA	TRBV11-2	once	TGTGCCAGCAGCCGAGACCGGGTCCCCGGGGCCAACGTCCTGACTTTC	CASSRDRVPGANVLTF
TRBJ1-1	TRBD1	TRBV28	NA	TGTGCCAGCCGTCCAGGGGGTCTGACTGAAGCTTTCTTT	CASRPGGLTEAFF
TRBJ2-7	NA	TRBV7-8	few	TGTGCCAGCAGCTTAGGGGGGGACAGCCCGTACGAGCAGTACTTC	CASSLGGDSPYEQYF
TRBJ2-1	NA	TRBV19	NA	TGTGCCAGTAGCCCTACCCGACAGAAGAGCTCCTACAATGAGCAGTTCTTC	CASSPTRQKSSYNEQFF
TRBJ1-4	NA	TRBV4-1	NA	TGCGCCAGCAGCCAGTACAGCAGGTCGGGGGAAAAACTGTTTTTT	CASSQYSRSGEKLFF
TRBJ2-7	TRBD1	TRBV11-1	few	TGTGCCAGCAGCCCCCGGACAGGGGGCTCCAACGAGCAGTACTTC	CASSPRTGGSNEQYF
TRBJ2-7	NA	TRBV21-1	NA	TGTGCCAGCAGCACTGTCGAGCCAGCGGGAGTTTACGAGCAGTACTTC	CASSTVEPAGVYEQYF
TRBJ2-7	NA	TRBV18	NA	TGTGCCAGCTCCCACCGGGAGACGATTGCCTACGAGCAGTACTTC	CASSHRETIAYEQYF
TRBJ1-2	NA	TRBV18	NA	TGTGCCAGCTCACCACCGGGAAGACAGTCCCAAATCTATGGCTACACCTTC	CASSPPGRQSQIYGYTF
TRBJ1-6	NA	TRBV6-1	NA	TGTGCCAGCAGTGAACCGACAGACAGTAATTCACCCCTCCACTTT	CASSEPTDSNSPLHF
TRBJ2-5	NA	TRBV13	NA	TGTGCCAGCAGCTTAGGCGGGAGAGAGACCCAGTACTTC	CASSLGGRETQYF
TRBJ1-5	NA	TRBV4-2	NA	TGTGCCAGCAGCCAAGAGTACATCGGGGGCAATCAGCCCCAGCATTTT	CASSQEYIGGNQPQHF
TRBJ2-7	TRBD2	TRBV6-5	NA	TGTGCCAGCAGTTACGCTAGCGGGAGCATATACGAGCAGTACTTC	CASSYASGSIYEQYF
TRBJ1-2	TRBD1	TRBV11-2	once	TGTGCCAGCAGCCCGTTGACAGGGGGCTTATATGGCTACACCTTC	CASSPLTGGLYGYTF
TRBJ1-1	TRBD1	TRBV19	few	TGTGCCAGTAGTACAGCTATCAGGGGGCGGACTGAAGCTTTCTTT	CASSTAIRGRTEAFF
TRBJ2-7	NA	TRBV4-2	NA	TGTGCCAGCAGCCCTACAGGAAGCTACGAGCAGTACTTC	CASSPTGSYEQYF
TRBJ2-5	NA	TRBV18	NA	TGTGCCAGCTCATCCTCCGCGGGGGAGACCCAGTACTTC	CASSSSAGETQYF
TRBJ2-1	TRBD2	TRBV5-6	NA	TGTGCCAGCAGCCCGCAGCGGGAGAATTACCCGAACAATGAGCAGTTCTTC	CASSPQRENYPNNEQFF
TRBJ2-1	TRBD2	TRBV7-2	many	TGTGCCAGCAGCTTAGAAGGGACTAGCGGGAGGTACTACAATGAGCAGTTCTTC	CASSLEGTSGRYYNEQFF
TRBJ1-1	NA	TRBV10-3	NA	TGTGCCATCAGTGAGTCCAGGGGGAACACTGAAGCTTTCTTT	CAISESRGNTEAFF
TRBJ1-6	NA	TRBV6-1	few	TGTGCCAGTCTGACGGGGGTAAATTCACCCCTCCACTTT	CASLTGVNSPLHF
TRBJ2-1	TRBD2	TRBV6-1	once	TGTGCCAGCAGTGAAGCGCTAGCGGGAGGGCCCAATGAGCAGTTCTTC	CASSEALAGGPNEQFF
TRBJ1-2	NA	TRBV7-2	NA	TGTGCCAGCAGCTCGACAGGTGCCAAATATCCTAACTATGGCTACACCTTC	CASSSTGAKYPNYGYTF
TRBJ2-5	NA	TRBV11-2	NA	TGTGCCAGCAGCCCGGGGCAAGAGACCCAGTACTTC	CASSPGQETQYF
TRBJ1-1	TRBD1	TRBV9	NA	TGTGCCAGCAGCGCCAGACAGGGAGCAACTGAAGCTTTCTTT	CASSARQGATEAFF
TRBJ1-5	NA	TRBV27	once	TGTGCCAGCAGTTTAGGACTCCTTAGCAATCAGCCCCAGCATTTT	CASSLGLLSNQPQHF
TRBJ1-2	NA	TRBV27	NA	TGTGCCAGCAGTTTAAGTGGGCTGTTAGGTGGCTACACCTTC	CASSLSGLLGGYTF
TRBJ1-1	NA	TRBV28	NA	TGTGCCAGCAAAAGAGCATTGAACACTGAAGCTTTCTTT	CASKRALNTEAFF
TRBJ1-2	NA	TRBV7-9	NA	TGTGCCAGCAGTCTAGGTCGTCTTATGGATAGCTACACCTTC	CASSLGRLMDSYTF
TRBJ1-1	NA	TRBV6-1	NA	TGTGCCAGCAGTGTAGGAGGGGCCTTCATGAACACTGAAGCTTTCTTT	CASSVGGAFMNTEAFF
TRBJ1-5	NA	TRBV7-2	NA	TGTGCCAGCAGCTTAAAAACAGCTATAGGTCAGCCCCAGCATTTT	CASSLKTAIGQPQHF
TRBJ2-5	TRBD2	TRBV7-2	once	TGTGCCAGCAGCTTAGCTAGCGGGGGACCAGAGACCCAGTACTTC	CASSLASGGPETQYF
TRBJ2-7	TRBD2	TRBV2	NA	TGTGCCAGCAGTGCCTCTAGCGGGAGTTACGAGCAGTACTTC	CASSASSGSYEQYF
TRBJ2-5	NA	TRBV5-4	NA	TGTGCCAGCAGCTCGGGGGAAGAGACCCAGTACTTC	CASSSGEETQYF
TRBJ2-7	NA	TRBV27	NA	TGTGCCAGCAGGGCGGTTTTCGAGCAGTACTTC	CASRAVFEQYF